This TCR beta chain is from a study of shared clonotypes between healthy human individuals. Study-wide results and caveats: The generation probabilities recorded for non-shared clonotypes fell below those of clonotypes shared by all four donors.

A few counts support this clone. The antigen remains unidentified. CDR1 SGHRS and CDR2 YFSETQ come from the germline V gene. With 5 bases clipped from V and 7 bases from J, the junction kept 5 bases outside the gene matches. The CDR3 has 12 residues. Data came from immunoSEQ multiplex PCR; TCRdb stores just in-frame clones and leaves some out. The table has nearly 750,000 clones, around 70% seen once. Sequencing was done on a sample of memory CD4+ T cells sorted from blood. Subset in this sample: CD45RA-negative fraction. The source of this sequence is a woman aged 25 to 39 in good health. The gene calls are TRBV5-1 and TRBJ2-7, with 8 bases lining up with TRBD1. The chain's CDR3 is CASSVRDREQYF. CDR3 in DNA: TGCGCCAGCAGTGTCCGGGACAGGGAGCAGTACTTC.